The 24 T cell receptor beta chains given below trace back to one sample, sequenced in a study of CD8+CD57+ T cells in acquired aplastic anemia. Individuals selected for sequencing had exhibited CD8+CD57+ cell expansion on flow cytometry. Profiling of TCR beta VDJ combinations and CDR3 sequences used genomic DNA as template. TCRdb ran MiXCR on the reads and lists one entry per CDR3 protein. The data hold 250,000 to 350,000 distinct CDR3 sequences, with roughly 53% observed a single time. Sequenced sample: sorted CD4+, CD8+, or CD8+CD57+ T cells (not recorded which) from PBMCs. The receptors come from a human donor with aplastic anemia.

For this clonotype: The junction and the germline gene differ at one end; a read error may be behind it. The J gene is TRBJ2-1, the V gene TRBV7-7; D tentatively reads TRBD1 or TRBD2 (5 bases each). Germline assignment: CDR1 SSHAT and CDR2 FNYEAQ (reference sequence). The CDR3 spans 13 residues. CDR3 DNA sequence: TGTGCTAGCAGCCGGGGCCCGAACAATGAGCAGTTCTTC. Protein product: CASSRGPNNEQFF. Using reference TRBV7-7 and TRBJ2-1 for the parts outside the CDR3, the full variable domain is GAGVSQSPRYKVTKRGQDVTLRCDPISSHATLYWYQQALGQGPEFLTYFNYEAQPDKSGLPSDRFSAERPEGSISTLTIQRTEQRDSAMYRCASSRGPNNEQFFGPGTRLTVL.

This clonotype was found many times. This chain joins TRBV18 and TRBJ2-5; D unresolved. CDR1 is KGHSH, CDR2 LQKENI, per germline. V was clipped by 3 bases and J by 2 bases, with 7 bases between them. The length of the CDR3 is 13 residues. CDR3 sequence: CASSPSLQETQYF. The CDR3 nucleotides read TGTGCCAGCTCACCTTCCCTTCAAGAGACCCAGTACTTC.

V is TRBV20-1 and J is TRBJ2-7, with D possibly matching TRBD2 (7 bases). The V gene lost 2 bases and the J gene lost 3 bases, with 11 bases spanning the gap. Germline V gene data show CDR1 as DFQATT and CDR2 as SNEGSKA (reference sequence). The length of the CDR3 is 13 residues. CDR3 coding DNA: TGCAGTGCTAGAACAGGGACTAACTACGAGCAGTACTTC. Its protein is CSARTGTNYEQYF.

This clonotype came up many times. CDR3 residues: CAAALRGPHYYGYTF. The CDR3 DNA sequence: TGTGCCGCCGCGCTCCGAGGCCCCCATTACTATGGCTACACCTTC. The chain couples TRBV19 to TRBJ1-2; the D is unclear. The ends were cut back, 11 bases at V and 3 bases at J, with 22 bases in the middle. Germline CDR1 and CDR2: LNHDA and SQIVND (reference sequence). The CDR3 sequence is 15 residues long.

The chain combines TRBV29-1 with TRBJ1-1; D remains unclear. Germline loops: CDR1 SQVTM, CDR2 ANQGSEA. The CDR3 is 11 residues long. Trimming shortened V by 7 bases and J by 4 bases, and 10 bases separated the two germline ends. CDR3 DNA: TGCAGCGAGAATACGGGCACTGAAGCTTTCTTT. Its translation: CSENTGTEAFF.

This clonotype has a count of ten or more. The chain combines TRBV9 with TRBJ2-1, with TRBD2 matching over 10 bases. Germline V gene lookup returns CDR1 SGDLS and CDR2 YYNGEE. This CDR3 region has 15 residues. V lost 0 bases to trimming and J lost 4 bases; unmatched junction nucleotides: 1. In nucleotides, the CDR3 is TGTGCCAGCAGCGTAGGTAGCGGGGGGTACAATGAGCAGTTCTTC. Protein: CASSVGSGGYNEQFF.

V usage is TRBV5-1 and J usage is TRBJ2-1; 7 positions agree with TRBD2. The length of the CDR3 is 14 residues. Germline V gene data show CDR1 as SGHRS and CDR2 as YFSETQ. The J segment lost 5 bases and the V segment lost 4 bases, leaving 6 bases of the junction unmatched. The chain's CDR3 is CASSALASNNEQFF. The CDR3 DNA reads TGCGCCAGCAGCGCACTAGCGTCTAACAATGAGCAGTTCTTC.

Regarding this clonotype: A much more abundant neighbour one base away suggests this may be a read error. The CDR3 DNA reads as TGTGCCAACAGTTACTCGGGGACAGGGTTGGCAGATACGCAGTATTTT. Encoded protein: CANSYSGTGLADTQYF. V usage is TRBV6-5 and J usage is TRBJ2-3; TRBD1 agrees at 9 bases. Germline V gives CDR1 MNHEY, CDR2 SVGAGI. The CDR3 spans 16 residues.

This clonotype was counted ten times or more. This chain links TRBV19 with TRBJ1-1; possible D gene TRBD1, 5 bases. Looked up from germline, CDR1 is LNHDA and CDR2 is SQIVND (reference sequence). The CDR3 totals 13 residues. V dropped 1 base and J dropped 5 bases, with 8 bases sitting between them. This chain's CDR3 is CASSIGQGTEAFF. The CDR3 region has the DNA TGTGCCAGTAGTATAGGCCAGGGTACTGAAGCTTTCTTT.

Comment on this clonotype: A junction end diverges from the germline sequence, so it may reflect a read error. This chain uses TRBV5-1 with TRBJ1-1; 11 nucleotides agree with TRBD1. This CDR3 contains 18 residues. CDR1 and CDR2 from the germline V gene are SGHRS and YFSETQ. The CDR3 loop is CASSLDRGHDLSNTEAFF. The CDR3, as DNA: TGTGCCAGCAGCTTGGACAGGGGGCACGATTTGTCGAACACTGAAGCTTTCTTT.

Regarding this clonotype: Likely a read error: the CDR3 ends without its conserved phenylalanine or tryptophan. The rearrangement joins TRBV7-9 to TRBJ1-1; D is unclear. Germline V gene data show CDR1 as SEHNR and CDR2 as FQNEAQ (reference sequence). The CDR3 covers 14 residues. Deletions cut 1 base from V and 0 bases from J, with 6 bases between. This chain's CDR3 is CASSLGLLNTEAFS. The CDR3 nucleotides are TGTGCCAGCAGCTTAGGGTTGCTGAACACTGAAGCTTTCTCT.

This chain uses TRBV2 with TRBJ1-2; D not resolved. V lost 6 bases, J lost 6 bases, and 14 bases lay in between. This CDR3 has 13 residues. Looked up from germline, CDR1 is SNHLY and CDR2 is FYNNEI. The CDR3 coding sequence is TGTGCCAGCAGAGCCCGACTCTTAGATGGCTACACCTTC. Translated: CASRARLLDGYTF.

This clonotype occurred many times. The J gene is TRBJ1-2, the V gene TRBV5-4, with 8 bases aligning to TRBD1. The V gene's germline CDR1 is SGHNT and CDR2 YYREEE (reference sequence). The trim removed 3 bases at V and 6 bases at J, leaving 10 bases unmatched. This CDR3 spans 15 amino acids. CDR3 sequence reads: CASSSPGGIADGYTF. The CDR3, as DNA: TGTGCCAGCAGCTCACCAGGGGGCATAGCGGATGGCTACACCTTC.

The V gene is TRBV7-8, the J gene TRBJ2-7; 8 bases fit TRBD1. This CDR3 is built from 15 residues. V lost 5 bases, J lost 2 bases, and 8 bases stayed unmatched. CDR1 and CDR2 from the germline V gene are SGHVS and FQNEAQ. DNA for the CDR3: TGTGCCAGCAGCCTAGGACAGGGAAACACCTACGAGCAGTACTTC. The encoded protein is CASSLGQGNTYEQYF.

J is TRBJ2-3 and V is TRBV7-9; 8 nucleotides match TRBD1. CDR3 size: 16 residues. Looked up from germline, CDR1 is SEHNR and CDR2 is FQNEAQ (reference sequence). V shed 5 bases and J 11 bases; nucleotides not matched to a gene: 18. The chain's CDR3 is CASSTNRDRFNNEQYF. In nucleotides, the CDR3 is TGTGCCAGCAGCACCAACCGGGACAGGTTCAACAATGAGCAGTATTTT. Full variable domain (remainder filled in from reference TRBV7-9 and TRBJ2-3): DTGVSQNPRHKITKRGQNVTFRCDPISEHNRLYWYRQTLGQGPEFLTYFQNEAQLEKSRLLSDRFSAERPKGSFSTLEIQRTEQGDSAMYLCASSTNRDRFNNEQYFGPGTRLTVL.

This rearrangement joins TRBV2 to TRBJ2-7; TRBD2 aligns across 10 bases. This CDR3 contains 14 residues. Germline V gene sequence: CDR1 SNHLY, CDR2 FYNNEI. Trimming cost V 5 bases and J 5 bases; bases outside gene matches: 6. DNA of the CDR3: TGTGCCAGCAGTCCTGCTAGCGGGAGCCACGAGCAGTACTTC. This sequence encodes CASSPASGSHEQYF.

In its sample, this clonotype was seen many times. The chain links TRBV4-2 to TRBJ2-1, with a possible D match to TRBD1 (6 bases). This CDR3 is built from 16 residues. V gave up 1 base and J gave up 0 bases, with 10 bases separating them. Germline assignment: CDR1 LGHNA and CDR2 YNFKEQ. The CDR3 DNA reads TGTGCCAGCAGCCAAGTTCCGACAGGCTCCTACAATGAGCAGTTCTTC. Translated, it gives CASSQVPTGSYNEQFF.

This clonotype was recorded many times. The CDR3 region has the DNA TGTGCCAGCATGGGGTTGTACACTGAAGCTTTCTTT. Encoded protein: CASMGLYTEAFF. J is TRBJ1-1 and V is TRBV12-3 or TRBV12-4; D not resolved. V was pared by 7 bases and J by 3 bases, with 9 bases between. The length of the CDR3 is 12 residues.

The chain is built from TRBV15 and TRBJ1-1; D is undetermined. Germline CDR1 is LNHNV and CDR2 is YYDKDF (reference sequence). The CDR3 is 12 residues long. The germline V and J ends were trimmed by 2 bases and 3 bases, with 4 bases remaining between them. The CDR3 sequence: CATSRSDTEAFF. CDR3 DNA sequence: TGTGCCACCAGCAGAAGTGACACTGAAGCTTTCTTT.

V is TRBV7-9 and J is TRBJ2-5; D is perhaps TRBD2 (6 bases). From germline, CDR1 is SEHNR and CDR2 FQNEAQ (reference sequence). This CDR3 comprises 13 residues. V lost 5 bases to trimming and J lost 2 bases, with 9 bases between them. The CDR3 is CASSKLAQETQYF. The CDR3 coding sequence is TGTGCCAGCAGCAAGCTAGCGCAAGAGACCCAGTACTTC.

This rearrangement joins TRBV10-3 to TRBJ2-1, with D maybe TRBD2 (5 bases). V gave up 11 bases and J gave up 2 bases, with 10 bases separating them. Germline lookup yields CDR1 ENHRY and CDR2 SYGVKD. The CDR3 consists of 12 residues. Here the CDR3 DNA reads TGTGCCGCCAACGGGGCCTACAATGAGCAGTTCTTC. Protein product: CAANGAYNEQFF.

The CDR3 region is CATSREGQGYEQYF. CDR3 in DNA: TGTGCCACCAGCAGAGAAGGGCAGGGATACGAGCAGTACTTC. The chain joins TRBV15 to TRBJ2-7; D is perhaps TRBD1 (5 bases). V was pared by 0 bases and J by 4 bases, with 10 bases between. CDR1 and CDR2 from the germline V gene are LNHNV and YYDKDF (reference sequence). CDR3 length: 14 residues.

This clonotype was recorded at least ten times. CDR3 protein: CASSYSFRILDSPLHF. CDR3 DNA sequence: TGTGCCAGCAGTTACTCGTTTCGGATTCTGGACTCACCCCTCCACTTT. V is TRBV6-5 and J is TRBJ1-6; the D is unclear. CDR3 length: 16 residues. V shed 0 bases and J shed 10 bases, with 16 bases lying between them. The germline gives CDR1 MNHEY, CDR2 SVGAGI.

This clonotype was counted a few times. The chain carries TRBV7-6 and TRBJ1-5; D possibly corresponds to TRBD1 (6 bases). CDR3 length equals 14 residues. The V end lost 4 bases, the J end lost 2 bases, and 9 bases lay between the germline ends. Germline lookup yields CDR1 SGHVS and CDR2 FNYEAQ. The CDR3 loop reads CASSSQGGNQPQHF. The CDR3 bases are TGTGCCAGCAGCTCACAGGGAGGCAATCAGCCCCAGCATTTT.